This T cell receptor beta chain was recorded in a study of T-cell reconstitution after alpha-beta-depleted transplantation in children. CDR1 and CDR2 from the germline V gene are DFQATT and SNEGSKA (reference sequence). The ends lost 2 bases at V and 7 bases at J; junction bases unmatched: 6. The CDR3 is made up of 13 amino acids. For TCRbeta, the library was prepared with unique molecular identifiers. From the PCR reads, TCRdb called clonotypes with MiXCR, one entry per CDR3 protein. Of over 300,000 distinct CDR3 sequences listed, 10% are singletons. The specimen was PBMCs from the stem cell graft donor, collected from the stem cell graft. The origin of this receptor is a human donor who donated a stem cell graft to a child with acute lymphoblastic leukemia. The genes are TRBV20-1 and TRBJ2-5; 8 nucleotides match TRBD2. The CDR3 sequence: CSARSGSGGTQYF. CDR3 coding DNA: TGCAGTGCTAGAAGCGGGAGTGGGGGGACCCAGTACTTC.